This TCR beta chain was sequenced for a study of cytomegalovirus exposure and HLA in healthy donors. At the level of the study: The approximately 100 million unique TCR beta sequences, from about 180 million T cells, were found by an earlier analysis.

Overall study results and limits: Some TCR beta chains (roughly 160 of them) were listed as cytomegalovirus-associated. An analysis done earlier found most TCR beta V segments productive about 87% or about 30% of the time.

The CDR3 extends over 12 amino acids. V shed 10 bases, J shed 4 bases, and the junction held 6 bases outside the gene matches. The germline V gene has CDR1 SEHNR and CDR2 FQNEAQ (reference sequence). The donors were healthy bone marrow donors. Turning to this clone: Its matching antigen is unknown.

Both 60 Vbeta primers and 13 Jbeta primers went into the PCR. Method: immunoSEQ multiplex PCR; TCRdb's copy keeps in-frame clones and lacks some. Among 150,000 to 250,000 clones listed, roughly 85% were seen once. The sequence was obtained from a woman under 40 in good health and CMV-seropositive. Material: PBMCs. The chain joins TRBV7-9 to TRBJ1-2; 7 positions match TRBD1. DNA for the CDR3: TGTGCCACCCCGGGACAGATCTATGGCTACACCTTC. It specifies CATPGQIYGYTF.